The clone carrying this TCR beta chain came up a few times. This entry is derived from a study of early T cells in non-severe SARS-CoV-2 infection. This CDR3 comprises 16 residues. V shed 4 bases and J 6 bases; nucleotides not matched to a gene: 9. CDR1 is MNHEY and CDR2 is SVGEGT in the germline V gene. TCRdb re-analysed the 5' RACE reads in MiXCR, keeping a single row per CDR3 protein. The sample includes around 79,000 distinct CDR3 sequences, 11% of them seen just once. The genes are TRBV6-2 or TRBV6-3 and TRBJ2-2, with 9 bases lining up with TRBD2. Here the sequenced sample was whole blood, taken at baseline. This TCR came from an adult who was a healthcare worker with PCR-confirmed SARS-CoV-2 infection or an uninfected control (not recorded which). The CDR3 coding sequence is TGTGCCAGCAGTTTCCTCATAGCGGGGGTACCCGGGGAGCTGTTTTTT. It specifies CASSFLIAGVPGELFF.